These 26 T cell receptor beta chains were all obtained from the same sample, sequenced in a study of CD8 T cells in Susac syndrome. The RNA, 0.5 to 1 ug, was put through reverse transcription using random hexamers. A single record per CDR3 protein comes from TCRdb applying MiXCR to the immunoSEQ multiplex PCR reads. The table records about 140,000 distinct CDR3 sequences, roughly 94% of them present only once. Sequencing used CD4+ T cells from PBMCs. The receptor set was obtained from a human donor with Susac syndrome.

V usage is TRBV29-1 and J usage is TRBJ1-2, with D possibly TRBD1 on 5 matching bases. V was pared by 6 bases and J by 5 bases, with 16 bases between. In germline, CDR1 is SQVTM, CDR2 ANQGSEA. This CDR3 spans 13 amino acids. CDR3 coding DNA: TGCAGCGTCGTTGGCACAGGAGCTTATGGCTACACCTTC. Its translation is CSVVGTGAYGYTF.

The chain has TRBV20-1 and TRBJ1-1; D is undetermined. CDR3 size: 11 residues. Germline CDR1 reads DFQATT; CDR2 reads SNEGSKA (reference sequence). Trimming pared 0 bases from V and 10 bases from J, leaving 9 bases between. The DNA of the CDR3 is TGCAGTGCTAGAGAAAGGAGGCTAGCTTTCTTT. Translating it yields CSARERRLAFF.

Here the CDR3 reads CASSLVPGQQETQYF. The CDR3 nucleotides are TGCGCCAGCAGCTTGGTTCCCGGACAGCAAGAGACCCAGTACTTC. The chain has TRBV5-1 and TRBJ2-5, with D possibly matching TRBD1 (6 bases). This CDR3 has 15 amino acids. Germline V CDR1 and CDR2: SGHRS, YFSETQ. V lost 0 bases to trimming and J lost 2 bases, with 11 bases between them.

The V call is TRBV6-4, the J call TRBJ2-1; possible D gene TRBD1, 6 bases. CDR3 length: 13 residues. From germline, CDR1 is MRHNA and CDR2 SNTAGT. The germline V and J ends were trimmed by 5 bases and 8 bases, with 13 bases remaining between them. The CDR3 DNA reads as TGTGCCAGCAGTTACCTCAGGGGCGATGAGCAGTTCTTC. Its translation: CASSYLRGDEQFF.

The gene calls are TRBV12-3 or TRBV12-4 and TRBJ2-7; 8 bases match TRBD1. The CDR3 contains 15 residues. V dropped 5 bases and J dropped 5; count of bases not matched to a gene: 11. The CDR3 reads CASSPVGDRGNEQYF. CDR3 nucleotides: TGTGCCAGCAGTCCGGTGGGAGACAGGGGTAACGAGCAGTACTTC.

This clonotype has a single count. CDR3 nucleotide sequence: TGCAGCGTTGACGGGGACAGGGGGCACGCTGAAGCTTTCTTT. Translating gives CSVDGDRGHAEAFF. The chain employs TRBV29-1 and TRBJ1-1, with 12 positions matching TRBD1. CDR1 is SQVTM and CDR2 is ANQGSEA in the germline V gene. Trimming cost V 3 bases and J 6 bases; bases outside gene matches: 5. The CDR3 spans 14 residues. The variable domain in full, completed from reference TRBV29-1 and TRBJ1-1, reads SAVISQKPSRDICQRGTSLTIQCQVDSQVTMMFWYRQQPGQSLTLIATANQGSEATYESGFVIDKFPISRPNLTFSTLTVSNMSPEDSSIYLCSVDGDRGHAEAFFGQGTRLTVV.

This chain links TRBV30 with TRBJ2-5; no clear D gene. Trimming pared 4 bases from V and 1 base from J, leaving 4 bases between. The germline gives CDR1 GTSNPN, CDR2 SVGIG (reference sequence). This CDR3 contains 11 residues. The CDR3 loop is CAWNLQETQYF. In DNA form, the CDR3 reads TGTGCCTGGAATCTCCAAGAGACCCAGTACTTC.

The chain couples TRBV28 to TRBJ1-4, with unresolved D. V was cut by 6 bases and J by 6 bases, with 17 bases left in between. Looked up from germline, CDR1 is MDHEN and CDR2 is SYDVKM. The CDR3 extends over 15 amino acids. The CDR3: CASRSGPSHDEKLFF. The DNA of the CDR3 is TGTGCCAGCAGATCCGGACCCTCGCATGATGAAAAACTGTTTTTT. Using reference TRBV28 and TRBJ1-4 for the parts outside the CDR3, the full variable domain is DVKVTQSSRYLVKRTGEKVFLECVQDMDHENMFWYRQDPGLGLRLIYFSYDVKMKEKGDIPEGYSVSREKKERFSLILESASTNQTSMYLCASRSGPSHDEKLFFGSGTQLSVL.

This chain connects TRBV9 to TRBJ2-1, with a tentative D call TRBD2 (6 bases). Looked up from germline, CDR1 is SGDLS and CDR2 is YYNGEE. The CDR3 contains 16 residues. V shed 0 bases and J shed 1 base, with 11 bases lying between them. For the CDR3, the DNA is TGTGCCAGCAGCGTAGTCGGGGGAGCTTCCTACAATGAGCAGTTCTTC. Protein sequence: CASSVVGGASYNEQFF.

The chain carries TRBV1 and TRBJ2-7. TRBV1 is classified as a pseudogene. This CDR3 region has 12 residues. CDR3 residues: CTTCRLTYEQYF. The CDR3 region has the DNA TGCACCACTTGTCGCCTAACCTACGAGCAGTACTTC.

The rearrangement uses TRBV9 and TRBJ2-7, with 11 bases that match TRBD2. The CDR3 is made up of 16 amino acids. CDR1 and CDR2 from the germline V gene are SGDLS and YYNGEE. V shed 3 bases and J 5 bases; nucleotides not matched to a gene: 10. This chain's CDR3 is CASSAGLAGRGDEQYF. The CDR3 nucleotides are TGTGCCAGCAGCGCAGGACTAGCGGGCAGGGGGGACGAGCAGTACTTC.

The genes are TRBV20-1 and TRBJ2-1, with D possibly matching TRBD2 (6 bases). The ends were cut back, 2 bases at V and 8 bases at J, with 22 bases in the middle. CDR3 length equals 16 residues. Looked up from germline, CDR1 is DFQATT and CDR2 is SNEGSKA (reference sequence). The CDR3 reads CSARRVSGVGRDEQFF. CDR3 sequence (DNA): TGCAGTGCTAGACGGGTTAGCGGCGTCGGTCGAGATGAGCAGTTCTTC.

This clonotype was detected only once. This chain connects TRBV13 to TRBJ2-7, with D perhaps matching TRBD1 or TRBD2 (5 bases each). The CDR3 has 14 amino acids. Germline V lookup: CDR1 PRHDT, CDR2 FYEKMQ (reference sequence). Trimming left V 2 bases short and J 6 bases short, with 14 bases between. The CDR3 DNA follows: TGTGCCAGCAGCTTATATGGGGGAAGGGGCGAGCAGTACTTC. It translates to CASSLYGGRGEQYF.

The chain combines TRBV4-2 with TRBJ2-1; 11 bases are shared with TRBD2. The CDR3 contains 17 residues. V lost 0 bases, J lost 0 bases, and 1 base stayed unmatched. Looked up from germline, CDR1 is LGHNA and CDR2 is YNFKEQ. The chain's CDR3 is CASSQEGLAASYNEQFF. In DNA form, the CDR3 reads TGTGCCAGCAGCCAAGAGGGACTAGCGGCCTCCTACAATGAGCAGTTCTTC.

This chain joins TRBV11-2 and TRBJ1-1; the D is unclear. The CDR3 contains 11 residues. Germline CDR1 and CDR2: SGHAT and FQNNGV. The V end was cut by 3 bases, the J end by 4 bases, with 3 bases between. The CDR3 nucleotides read TGTGCCAGCAGCTTCAGCACTGAAGCTTTCTTT. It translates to CASSFSTEAFF. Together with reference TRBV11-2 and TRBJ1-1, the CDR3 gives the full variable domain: EAGVAQSPRYKIIEKRQSVAFWCNPISGHATLYWYQQILGQGPKLLIQFQNNGVVDDSQLPKDRFSAERLKGVDSTLKIQPAKLEDSAVYLCASSFSTEAFFGQGTRLTVV.

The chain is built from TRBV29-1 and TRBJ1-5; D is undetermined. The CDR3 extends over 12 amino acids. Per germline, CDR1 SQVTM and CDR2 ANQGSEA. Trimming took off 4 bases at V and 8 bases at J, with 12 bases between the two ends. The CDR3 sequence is CSVGEGTEPQHF. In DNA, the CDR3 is TGCAGCGTTGGGGAGGGTACGGAGCCCCAGCATTTT.

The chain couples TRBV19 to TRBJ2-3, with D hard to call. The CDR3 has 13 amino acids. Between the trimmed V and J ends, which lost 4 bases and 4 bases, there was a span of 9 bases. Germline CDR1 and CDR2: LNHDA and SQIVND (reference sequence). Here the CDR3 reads CASSTQAPDTQYF. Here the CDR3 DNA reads TGTGCCAGTAGTACTCAGGCCCCAGATACGCAGTATTTT.

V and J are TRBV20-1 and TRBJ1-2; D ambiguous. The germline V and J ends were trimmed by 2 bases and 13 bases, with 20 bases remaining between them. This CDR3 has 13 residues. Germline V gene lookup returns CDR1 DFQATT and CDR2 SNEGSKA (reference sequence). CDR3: CSARTDPDGSGTF. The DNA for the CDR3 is TGCAGTGCTAGAACGGACCCGGACGGTTCGGGCACCTTC.

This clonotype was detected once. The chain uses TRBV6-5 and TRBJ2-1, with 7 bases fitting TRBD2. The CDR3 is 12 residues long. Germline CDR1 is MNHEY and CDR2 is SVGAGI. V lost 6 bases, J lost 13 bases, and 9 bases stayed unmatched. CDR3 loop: CASSYGGEGQFF. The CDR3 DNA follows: TGTGCCAGCAGCTACGGAGGGGAGGGCCAGTTCTTC.

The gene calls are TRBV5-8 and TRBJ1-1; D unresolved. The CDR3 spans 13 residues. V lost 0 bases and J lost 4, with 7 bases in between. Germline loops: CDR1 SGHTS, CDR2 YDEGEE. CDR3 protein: CASSLEIGTEAFF. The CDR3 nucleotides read TGTGCCAGCAGCTTGGAAATCGGCACTGAAGCTTTCTTT.

This chain's CDR3 is CASSDWTDTQYF. The CDR3 DNA reads TGTGCCAGCAGCGATTGGACAGATACGCAGTATTTT. V gene TRBV9 combines with J gene TRBJ2-3; D remains ambiguous. CDR3 size: 12 residues. Trimming removed 3 bases at V and 3 bases at J, with 5 bases between. Germline CDR1 reads SGDLS; CDR2 reads YYNGEE.

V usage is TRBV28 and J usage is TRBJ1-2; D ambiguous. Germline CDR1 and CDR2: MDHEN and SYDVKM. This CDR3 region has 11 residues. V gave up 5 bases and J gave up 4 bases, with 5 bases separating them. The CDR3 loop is CASSVGYGYTF. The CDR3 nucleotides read TGTGCCAGCAGTGTAGGCTATGGCTACACCTTC.

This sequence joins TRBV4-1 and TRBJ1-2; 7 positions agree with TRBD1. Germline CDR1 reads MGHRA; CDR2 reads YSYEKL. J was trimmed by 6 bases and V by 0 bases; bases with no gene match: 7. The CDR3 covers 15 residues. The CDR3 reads CASSQDGRGRDGYTF. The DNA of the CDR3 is TGCGCCAGCAGCCAAGATGGAAGGGGGCGGGATGGCTACACCTTC.

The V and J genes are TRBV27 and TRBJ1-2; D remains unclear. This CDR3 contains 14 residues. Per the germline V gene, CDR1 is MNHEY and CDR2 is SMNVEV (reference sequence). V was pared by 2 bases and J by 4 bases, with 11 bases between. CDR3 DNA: TGTGCCAGCAGTTTACAGCCTCGGGGCTATGGCTACACCTTC. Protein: CASSLQPRGYGYTF.

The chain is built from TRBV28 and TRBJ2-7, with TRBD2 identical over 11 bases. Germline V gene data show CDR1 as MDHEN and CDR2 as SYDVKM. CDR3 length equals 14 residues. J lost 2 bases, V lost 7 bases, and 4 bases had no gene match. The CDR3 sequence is CASTSLAGAYEQYF. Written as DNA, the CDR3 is TGTGCCAGCACCTCACTAGCGGGGGCCTACGAGCAGTACTTC.

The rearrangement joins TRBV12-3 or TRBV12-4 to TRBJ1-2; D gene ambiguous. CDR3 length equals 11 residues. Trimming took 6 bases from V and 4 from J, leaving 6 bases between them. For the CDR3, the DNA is TGTGCCAGCAGGAGCATCTATGGCTACACCTTC. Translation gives CASRSIYGYTF.